Presented here are 20 T cell receptor beta chains from one specimen sequenced in a study of T-cell memory formation after mild COVID-19. Using its own MiXCR run on the 5' RACE reads, TCRdb lists one record per CDR3 protein. Of about 190,000 distinct CDR3 sequences listed, about 17% are singletons. Source material: PBMCs or a T cell subset sorted from them (not recorded which). Source of these receptors: an adult woman who had mild COVID-19 (a few samples of this study predate the infection). Cell type and time point are not known.

The chain couples TRBV11-2 to TRBJ2-1; D is ambiguous. Trimming took 5 bases from V and 6 from J, leaving 11 bases between them. Germline CDR1 is SGHAT and CDR2 is FQNNGV. The CDR3 is 13 amino acids. The CDR3 DNA sequence: TGTGCCAGCAGCCCCCGATGGAGCAATGAGCAGTTCTTC. Protein sequence: CASSPRWSNEQFF.

This chain uses TRBV7-2 with TRBJ1-2; 10 bases are shared with TRBD1. Per germline, CDR1 SGHTA and CDR2 FQGNSA. Trimming took 5 bases from V and 4 from J; bases not matched to a gene: 4. This CDR3 spans 14 amino acids. The CDR3 bases are TGTGCCAGCAGCGCGGACAGGGGGTCCTATGGCTACACCTTC. Translation: CASSADRGSYGYTF.

This clonotype has just a few counts. The CDR3 spells CATSDLPFAPSGRSARTNEQFF. The CDR3 DNA is TGTGCCACCAGTGATTTGCCTTTTGCTCCTAGCGGGAGAAGCGCAAGAACGAATGAGCAGTTCTTC. The chain has TRBV24-1 and TRBJ2-1, with TRBD2 matching 10 bases. J was trimmed by 7 bases and V by 0 bases; bases with no gene match: 23. This CDR3 region has 22 residues. CDR1 KGHDR and CDR2 SFDVKD come from the germline V gene.

This clonotype appeared a few times. V gene TRBV9 combines with J gene TRBJ2-5, with D hard to call. CDR1 SGDLS and CDR2 YYNGEE come from the germline V gene. V was trimmed by 0 bases and J by 1 base, leaving 4 bases between them. This CDR3 is built from 13 residues. The CDR3 here is CASSVAPQETQYF. The CDR3, as DNA: TGTGCCAGCAGCGTAGCCCCCCAAGAGACCCAGTACTTC.

The chain carries TRBV7-2 and TRBJ2-2; the D call may be TRBD1 or TRBD2 (6 bases each). Trimming removed 6 bases from V and 1 base from J, with 12 bases in between. There are 15 residues in the CDR3. The germline V gene has CDR1 SGHTA and CDR2 FQGNSA. CDR3 nucleotides: TGTGCCAGCAGGAGTGGGGGGCTGAACACCGGGGAGCTGTTTTTT. This translates into CASRSGGLNTGELFF. Supplemented by reference TRBV7-2 and TRBJ2-2, the full variable domain reads GAGVSQSPSNKVTEKGKDVELRCDPISGHTALYWYRQSLGQGLEFLIYFQGNSAPDKSGLPSDRFSAERTGGSVSTLTIQRTQQEDSAVYLCASRSGGLNTGELFFGEGSRLTVL.

This clonotype was picked up a small number of times. The V gene is TRBV20-1, the J gene TRBJ2-3; D possibly matches TRBD1 or TRBD2 (5 bases each). This CDR3 contains 14 residues. With 4 bases removed from V and 5 bases from J, the gap between germline ends came to 16 bases. Looked up from germline, CDR1 is DFQATT and CDR2 is SNEGSKA (reference sequence). The CDR3 spells CSAIPGPAGDTQYF. The CDR3, as DNA: TGCAGTGCTATTCCGGGACCAGCTGGAGATACGCAGTATTTT.

This clonotype was observed a handful of times. The J gene is TRBJ1-1, the V gene TRBV11-2; 10 bases match TRBD1. The CDR3 runs to 14 residues. V gave up 7 bases and J gave up 3 bases; unmatched junction bases: 5. CDR1 is SGHAT, CDR2 FQNNGV, per germline. In nucleotides, the CDR3 is TGTGCCAGCACGGGACAGGGGAAGTACACTGAAGCTTTCTTT. It is translated as CASTGQGKYTEAFF. Supplemented by reference TRBV11-2 and TRBJ1-1, the full variable domain reads EAGVAQSPRYKIIEKRQSVAFWCNPISGHATLYWYQQILGQGPKLLIQFQNNGVVDDSQLPKDRFSAERLKGVDSTLKIQPAKLEDSAVYLCASTGQGKYTEAFFGQGTRLTVV.

This clonotype was observed a few times. The chain recombines TRBV6-4 with TRBJ2-3; D may match TRBD1 or TRBD2 (5 bases each). With 0 bases removed from V and 3 bases from J, the gap between germline ends came to 10 bases. The CDR3 totals 15 residues. Germline values: CDR1 MRHNA, CDR2 SNTAGT. CDR3 DNA sequence: TGTGCCAGCAGTGACTCGCCGGGACCTACAGATACGCAGTATTTT. Its translation is CASSDSPGPTDTQYF.

The rearrangement uses TRBV29-1 and TRBJ1-1; possible D gene TRBD1, 6 bases. V was pared by 7 bases and J by 2 bases, with 17 bases between. The CDR3 has 14 residues. Germline assignment: CDR1 SQVTM and CDR2 ANQGSEA. CDR3 nucleotide sequence: TGCAGCGCCCTCGCGAGGGGGTCTAACACTGAAGCTTTCTTT. This sequence encodes CSALARGSNTEAFF.

The chain combines TRBV29-1 with TRBJ2-1; 11 bases agree with TRBD1. Germline V CDR1 and CDR2: SQVTM, ANQGSEA. After removal of 2 bases from V and 2 bases from J, the junction contained 5 bases not matched to a gene. This CDR3 spans 16 amino acids. The CDR3: CSVEKRGQGAYNEQFF. The CDR3 DNA sequence: TGCAGCGTTGAAAAGAGGGGACAGGGGGCCTACAATGAGCAGTTCTTC.

This clonotype was found a few times. The V gene is TRBV19, the J gene TRBJ1-5; D may be TRBD1 (6 bases). Germline values: CDR1 LNHDA, CDR2 SQIVND (reference sequence). The CDR3 has 18 residues. V was cut by 2 bases and J by 2 bases, with 19 bases left in between. For the CDR3, the DNA is TGTGCCAGTAGTATATCCCGTCCCAGCAGGGGTGGCAATCAGCCCCAGCATTTT. Residues: CASSISRPSRGGNQPQHF.

The chain is built from TRBV2 and TRBJ2-3, with 8 bases aligning to TRBD2. The CDR3 consists of 15 residues. J was trimmed by 5 bases and V by 7 bases; bases with no gene match: 11. CDR1 is SNHLY and CDR2 is FYNNEI in the germline V gene. The CDR3 DNA reads as TGTGCCAGCAAGTGGCGGGGGGCTGTCGGAGATACGCAGTATTTT. Residues: CASKWRGAVGDTQYF.

The gene calls are TRBV5-1 and TRBJ2-1, with D possibly being TRBD1 (7 bases). CDR3 length: 15 amino acids. Looked up from germline, CDR1 is SGHRS and CDR2 is YFSETQ. V was clipped by 1 base and J by 7 bases, with 15 bases between them. Here the CDR3 DNA reads TGCGCCAGCAGCTTGCTCAGGGGGGCGGATAATGAGCAGTTCTTC. As protein: CASSLLRGADNEQFF.

The table lists this clonotype with many counts. J is TRBJ2-3 and V is TRBV24-1; TRBD1 might be the D (5 bases). With 7 bases removed from V and 0 bases from J, the gap between germline ends came to 16 bases. The CDR3 consists of 16 residues. Germline V lookup: CDR1 KGHDR, CDR2 SFDVKD. The DNA of the CDR3 is TGTGCCACCAGCACACCTGACAGTACTAGCACAGATACGCAGTATTTT. This sequence encodes CATSTPDSTSTDTQYF.

A few counts support this clonotype. This chain's CDR3 is CSAQSDEWPYNEQFF. The CDR3 bases are TGCAGTGCCCAATCGGACGAGTGGCCTTACAATGAGCAGTTCTTC. The chain is built from TRBV20-1 and TRBJ2-1, with D uncertain. Germline lookup yields CDR1 DFQATT and CDR2 SNEGSKA (reference sequence). The length of the CDR3 is 15 residues. V lost 6 bases and J 4 bases, leaving 19 bases between the germline ends.

The chain links TRBV21-1 to TRBJ2-3; TRBD1 is taken as the D call from the table, unchecked against the DNA. TRBV21-1 is a documented pseudogene. The CDR3 is made up of 18 amino acids. The DNA for the CDR3 is TGTGCCAGCAGCAACCCCCAGGTGCGGGCTGGTGGCACAGATACGCAGTATTTT. As protein: CASSNPQVRAGGTDTQYF.

This chain links TRBV11-2 with TRBJ2-7; D gene uncertain. CDR1 is SGHAT and CDR2 is FQNNGV in the germline V gene. Trimming removed 7 bases at V and 0 bases at J, with 13 bases between. The CDR3 loop spans 14 amino acids. The CDR3 DNA follows: TGTGCCAGCAAAATAACCCCGAGCTCCTACGAGCAGTACTTC. As protein: CASKITPSSYEQYF.

This clonotype was observed once. V is TRBV5-1 and J is TRBJ2-5; 10 bases agree with TRBD2. Unmatched junction bases numbered 20, after V lost 4 bases and J lost 5 bases. In germline, CDR1 is SGHRS, CDR2 YFSETQ. The CDR3 covers 19 residues. CDR3 coding DNA: TGCGCCAGCAGCCCTCTCCCCCCCAGCGGGAGGGCCCTATTGGAGACCCAGTACTTC. Protein sequence: CASSPLPPSGRALLETQYF.

The chain combines TRBV20-1 with TRBJ1-4; D gene ambiguous. The CDR3 sequence is 14 residues long. Germline CDR1 is DFQATT and CDR2 is SNEGSKA (reference sequence). The V and J ends lost 2 bases and 8 bases respectively, with 15 bases between them. The CDR3 region is CSARTAIGVEKLFF. Here the CDR3 DNA reads TGCAGTGCTAGAACTGCGATCGGAGTCGAAAAACTGTTTTTT.

The chain couples TRBV7-2 to TRBJ2-3; 8 bases line up with TRBD1. V trimming: 5 bases; J trimming: 2 bases; junction bases outside the gene matches: 9. This CDR3 has 16 residues. The germline V gene encodes CDR1 SGHTA and CDR2 FQGNSA. The CDR3 coding sequence is TGTGCCAGCAGCGGCCGGGACAGGTCATACACAGATACGCAGTATTTT. As protein: CASSGRDRSYTDTQYF. The variable domain in full, with the rest retrieved from reference TRBV7-2 and TRBJ2-3, is GAGVSQSPSNKVTEKGKDVELRCDPISGHTALYWYRQSLGQGLEFLIYFQGNSAPDKSGLPSDRFSAERTGGSVSTLTIQRTQQEDSAVYLCASSGRDRSYTDTQYFGPGTRLTVL.